The 27 T cell receptor beta chains below all came from one sample that was sequenced in a study of blood T cell repertoires in COVID-19. The assay was immunoSEQ multiplex PCR, and TCRdb's table has in-frame clones only and misses some. There are 75,000 to 100,000 clones in the sample; roughly 78% occur only once, and roughly 22% lies in the top ten. Sequencing input: peripheral blood. All receptors come from a human donor in a cohort sampled during active COVID-19.

The chain is built from TRBV28 and TRBJ2-1, with D tentatively TRBD1 (8 bases). V gave up 8 bases and J gave up 9 bases, with 26 bases separating them. The germline CDR1 and CDR2 sequences are MDHEN and SYDVKM. There are 16 residues in the CDR3. This CDR3 reads CASGGAGTGGSAEQFF. The CDR3 DNA sequence: TGTGCCAGCGGGGGGGCCGGGACAGGAGGATCAGCTGAGCAGTTCTTC. Combining the CDR3 with reference TRBV28 and TRBJ2-1 gives the whole variable domain DVKVTQSSRYLVKRTGEKVFLECVQDMDHENMFWYRQDPGLGLRLIYFSYDVKMKEKGDIPEGYSVSREKKERFSLILESASTNQTSMYLCASGGAGTGGSAEQFFGPGTRLTVL.

The table lists this clone with a count of one. Additional DNA sequences in this sample encode the identical CDR3. The chain joins TRBV6-1 to TRBJ2-7, with 9 bases lining up with TRBD1. Germline V lookup: CDR1 MNHNS, CDR2 SASEGT. V lost 2 bases to trimming and J lost 5 bases; unmatched junction nucleotides: 4. This CDR3 has 14 residues. The CDR3 loop reads CASSETGQGDEQYF. Here the CDR3 DNA reads TGTGCCAGCAGTGAAACGGGACAGGGCGACGAGCAGTACTTC.

J is TRBJ2-1 and V is TRBV5-1, with D perhaps matching TRBD1 (6 bases). Trimming pared 4 bases from V and 3 bases from J, leaving 14 bases between. This CDR3 contains 15 residues. CDR1 and CDR2 (germline): SGHRS, YFSETQ. The CDR3 is CASSPRAGDYNEQFF. Here the CDR3 DNA reads TGCGCCAGCAGCCCAAGAGCAGGGGACTACAATGAGCAGTTCTTC.

V and J are TRBV10-3 and TRBJ2-3; D is possibly TRBD2 (5 bases). CDR3 size: 13 residues. Germline CDR1 is ENHRY and CDR2 is SYGVKD. V lost 9 bases and J lost 2, with 12 bases in between. This CDR3 reads CAIGAGDTDTQYF. In DNA form, the CDR3 reads TGTGCCATAGGCGCCGGGGACACAGATACGCAGTATTTT.

The table lists this clone with a few counts. The CDR3 nucleotides read TGCGCCAGCAGCCGGGACAGGAGCGGTGGTCCCCAGCATTTT. Its translation is CASSRDRSGGPQHF. This chain uses TRBV5-1 with TRBJ1-5; 8 bases align to TRBD1. V dropped 4 bases and J dropped 10; count of bases not matched to a gene: 10. The CDR3 totals 14 residues. In germline, CDR1 is SGHRS, CDR2 YFSETQ.

V and J are TRBV3-1 (or the pseudogene TRBV3-2) and TRBJ1-4; D uncertain. The CDR3 consists of 15 residues. Germline V gene data show CDR1 as LGHDT and CDR2 as YNNKEL (reference sequence). V lost 0 bases and J 4 bases, leaving 9 bases between the germline ends. The DNA of the CDR3 is TGTGCCAGCAGCCAAGATTTTTCCAGTAATGAAAAACTGTTTTTT. Translation: CASSQDFSSNEKLFF.

This chain joins TRBV19 and TRBJ2-3; 7 nucleotides align to TRBD1. Looked up from germline, CDR1 is LNHDA and CDR2 is SQIVND (reference sequence). The CDR3 runs 15 residues. Trimming took 4 bases from V and 5 from J; bases not matched to a gene: 9. CDR3 in amino acids: CASSREGQTRDTQYF. In DNA form, the CDR3 reads TGTGCCAGTAGTAGAGAGGGACAGACCAGAGATACGCAGTATTTT.

The V call is TRBV18, the J call TRBJ2-1; a possible D gene is TRBD1 (6 bases). Germline loops: CDR1 KGHSH, CDR2 LQKENI. The CDR3 loop spans 12 amino acids. The V and J ends lost 4 bases and 5 bases respectively, with 6 bases between them. The CDR3 coding sequence is TGTGCCAGCTCACGACAGGACAATGAGCAGTTCTTC. Translation gives CASSRQDNEQFF.

CDR3 nucleotide sequence: TGTGCCAGCAGTGCGTCCCGGAACACTGAAGCTTTCTTT. Amino acid sequence: CASSASRNTEAFF. This chain uses TRBV11-2 with TRBJ1-1, with unresolved D. This CDR3 has 13 amino acids. V was pared by 6 bases and J by 1 base, with 9 bases between. Germline CDR1 SGHAT, CDR2 FQNNGV.

The V gene is TRBV6-5, the J gene TRBJ2-7; D possibly corresponds to TRBD1 (5 bases). Germline values: CDR1 MNHEY, CDR2 SVGAGI. This CDR3 comprises 13 residues. Trimming removed 11 bases at V and 1 base at J, with 15 bases between. The CDR3 nucleotides are TGTGCCTCCAGGGCAGAGTTATCCTACGAGCAGTACTTC. It specifies CASRAELSYEQYF.

The chain employs TRBV5-1 and TRBJ1-2; maybe TRBD1 (6 bases). V lost 4 bases and J 8 bases, leaving 12 bases between the germline ends. Germline CDR1 reads SGHRS; CDR2 reads YFSETQ. This CDR3 has 12 amino acids. The CDR3: CASSPSGGGYTF. CDR3 DNA: TGCGCCAGCAGCCCGAGTGGGGGCGGCTACACCTTC.

This rearrangement joins TRBV23-1 to TRBJ1-6; 8 bases agree with TRBD1. TRBV23-1 is classed as an ORF, of uncertain function. The CDR3 has 17 amino acids. After removal of 5 bases from V and 7 bases from J, the junction contained 13 bases not matched to a gene. The CDR3 coding sequence is TGCGCCAGCAGTATAGCTCCGGACAGGGTGAGGAATTCACCCCTCCACTTT. Translated: CASSIAPDRVRNSPLHF.

This chain links TRBV24-1 with TRBJ2-7; the match to TRBD1 covers 9 bases. The V gene's germline CDR1 is KGHDR and CDR2 SFDVKD. The V segment lost 3 bases and the J segment 3 bases; nucleotides outside the gene matches: 2. CDR3 length: 14 residues. The CDR3 protein is CATSDPGQGYEQYF. The DNA for the CDR3 is TGTGCCACCAGTGATCCGGGACAGGGCTACGAGCAGTACTTC.

In regard to this clone: One junction end does not reproduce the germline sequence, and a read error may be involved. J is TRBJ1-3 and V is TRBV7-7; unclear D gene. The germline V gene has CDR1 SSHAT and CDR2 FNYEAQ (reference sequence). This CDR3 has 19 residues. CDR3 sequence (DNA): TGTGCTAGCAGCCCCCCAGAGGGCTCACCAACGAGCTCTGGAAACACCATATATTTT. As protein: CASSPPEGSPTSSGNTIYF.

This chain links TRBV5-1 with TRBJ1-1, with D uncertain. CDR3 size: 15 residues. The V end lost 0 bases, the J end lost 1 base, and 10 bases lay between the germline ends. Germline assignment: CDR1 SGHRS and CDR2 YFSETQ. CDR3 in amino acids: CASSLVPRANTEAFF. DNA for the CDR3: TGCGCCAGCAGCTTGGTCCCGAGAGCGAACACTGAAGCTTTCTTT.

The chain is built from TRBV7-9 and TRBJ1-1; D call uncertain. Germline V gene data show CDR1 as SEHNR and CDR2 as FQNEAQ (reference sequence). This CDR3 is built from 15 residues. V was clipped by 1 base and J by 4 bases, with 13 bases between them. The CDR3 region has the DNA TGTGCCAGCAGCTTAGTACGGGTCGGTGCCACTGAAGCTTTCTTT. Amino acid sequence: CASSLVRVGATEAFF.

The chain is built from TRBV7-2 and TRBJ2-2, with 9 bases matching TRBD2. From germline, CDR1 is SGHTA and CDR2 FQGNSA. The length of the CDR3 is 18 residues. V lost 2 bases and J lost 4; bases outside the gene matches: 11. The CDR3 DNA is TGTGCCAGCAGCTTAAGGCGGCAGCGGGGGGTCGGCACCGGGGAGCTGTTTTTT. It encodes CASSLRRQRGVGTGELFF.

In DNA, the CDR3 is TGTGCCTGGGCCCCCCCAGGGGGCAATAAAAGGGGCTTCAATCAGCCCCAGCATTTT. The encoded protein is CAWAPPGGNKRGFNQPQHF. The rearrangement links TRBV30 to TRBJ1-5; 8 bases align to TRBD1. The CDR3 contains 19 residues. In germline, CDR1 is GTSNPN, CDR2 SVGIG (reference sequence). V lost 5 bases, J lost 3 bases, and 21 bases stayed unmatched.

The CDR3 DNA reads TGTGCCAGTTCCCGGGTGAGAGACTCACCCCTCCACTTT. Translation gives CASSRVRDSPLHF. The rearrangement links TRBV6-5 to TRBJ1-6; unclear D gene. Germline lookup yields CDR1 MNHEY and CDR2 SVGAGI. V lost 9 bases, J lost 10 bases, and 16 bases lay in between. The CDR3 totals 13 residues.

The chain joins TRBV3-1 (or the pseudogene TRBV3-2) to TRBJ2-1; 7 positions agree with TRBD2. The CDR3 has 14 residues. Germline loops: CDR1 LGHDT, CDR2 YNNKEL (reference sequence). The V gene end was trimmed by 4 bases and the J gene end by 6 bases; junction bases not matched to a gene: 6. Here the CDR3 DNA reads TGTGCCAGCAGCCTGGGGGGGGTGTCCAATGAGCAGTTCTTC. Its protein product is CASSLGGVSNEQFF.

This chain links TRBV7-9 with TRBJ2-1; TRBD1 aligns across 7 bases. The V gene's germline CDR1 is SEHNR and CDR2 FQNEAQ (reference sequence). V lost 6 bases, J lost 4 bases, and 3 bases stayed unmatched. CDR3 length: 13 residues. CDR3 nucleotide sequence: TGTGCCAGCAGTCAACAGGGGTACAATGAGCAGTTCTTC. This encodes CASSQQGYNEQFF.

CDR3 bases: TGTGCCAGCAGCCTCGGTGGACAGACTGAAGCTTTCTTT. This translates into CASSLGGQTEAFF. The chain has TRBV11-2 and TRBJ1-1, with D possibly being TRBD1 (6 bases). The CDR3 length is 13 residues. Trimming removed 5 bases from V and 5 bases from J, with 12 bases in between. Germline CDR1 SGHAT, CDR2 FQNNGV. Full variable domain (missing parts from reference TRBV11-2 and TRBJ1-1): EAGVAQSPRYKIIEKRQSVAFWCNPISGHATLYWYQQILGQGPKLLIQFQNNGVVDDSQLPKDRFSAERLKGVDSTLKIQPAKLEDSAVYLCASSLGGQTEAFFGQGTRLTVV.

V and J are TRBV27 and TRBJ2-1; 13 bases map to TRBD2. The J segment lost 0 bases and the V segment lost 6 bases, leaving 8 bases of the junction unmatched. This CDR3 spans 18 amino acids. The germline CDR1 and CDR2 sequences are MNHEY and SMNVEV (reference sequence). The CDR3 protein is CASRETSGGPSSYNEQFF. The CDR3 DNA follows: TGTGCCAGCAGGGAGACTAGCGGGGGGCCGAGCTCCTACAATGAGCAGTTCTTC.

The chain joins TRBV29-1 to TRBJ2-2; no clear D. CDR1 is SQVTM and CDR2 is ANQGSEA in the germline V gene. The CDR3 sequence is 15 residues long. V was shortened by 5 bases and J by 4 bases, with 17 bases between the two germline ends. CDR3 region: CSVHAAPPATGELFF. CDR3 nucleotides: TGCAGCGTTCATGCCGCGCCCCCCGCCACCGGGGAGCTGTTTTTT.

Written as DNA, the CDR3 is TGTGCCAGCAGCTTTTTCCCCGGACATAACTATGGCTACACCTTC. It specifies CASSFFPGHNYGYTF. The chain has TRBV5-5 and TRBJ1-2; D perhaps matches TRBD1 (5 bases). Germline loops: CDR1 SGHKS, CDR2 YYEKEE (reference sequence). V was clipped by 2 bases and J by 1 base, with 12 bases between them. This CDR3 region has 15 residues.

This sequence joins TRBV9 and TRBJ2-1; 7 nucleotides line up with TRBD1. This CDR3 has 15 residues. V was clipped by 0 bases and J by 5 bases; unmatched bases: 5. Germline V gene lookup returns CDR1 SGDLS and CDR2 YYNGEE. CDR3 DNA sequence: TGTGCCAGCAGCGTAGAGGGGGCGGATAACAATGAGCAGTTCTTC. Protein sequence: CASSVEGADNNEQFF.

This rearrangement joins TRBV3-1 (or the pseudogene TRBV3-2) to TRBJ2-3; D gene ambiguous. Looked up from germline, CDR1 is LGHDT and CDR2 is YNNKEL (reference sequence). Trimming shortened V by 7 bases and J by 1 base, and 18 bases separated the two germline ends. The CDR3 contains 16 residues. CDR3 region: CASTPNGVEGTDTQYF. For the CDR3, the DNA is TGTGCCAGCACCCCCAATGGTGTTGAGGGCACAGATACGCAGTATTTT.